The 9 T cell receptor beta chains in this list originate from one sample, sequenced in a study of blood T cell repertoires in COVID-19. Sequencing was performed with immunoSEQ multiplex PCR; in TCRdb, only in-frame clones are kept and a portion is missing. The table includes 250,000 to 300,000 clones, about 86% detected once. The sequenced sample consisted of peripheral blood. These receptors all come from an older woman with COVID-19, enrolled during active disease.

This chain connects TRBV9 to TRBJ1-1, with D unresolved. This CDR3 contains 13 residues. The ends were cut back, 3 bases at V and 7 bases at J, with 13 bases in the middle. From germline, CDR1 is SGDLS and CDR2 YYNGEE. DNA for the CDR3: TGTGCCAGCAGCGCGGGAGGGTGGGGTGAAGCTTTCTTT. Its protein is CASSAGGWGEAFF.

The CDR3 is CASSSAREGTQYF. As DNA, the CDR3 is TGCGCCAGCAGCTCGGCCAGGGAGGGGACGCAGTATTTT. This chain links TRBV5-1 with TRBJ2-3, with TRBD2 identical over 7 bases. Germline V gives CDR1 SGHRS, CDR2 YFSETQ. The junction had 7 bases not matched to a gene; V was cut back by 3 bases and J by 9 bases. CDR3 length: 13 residues.

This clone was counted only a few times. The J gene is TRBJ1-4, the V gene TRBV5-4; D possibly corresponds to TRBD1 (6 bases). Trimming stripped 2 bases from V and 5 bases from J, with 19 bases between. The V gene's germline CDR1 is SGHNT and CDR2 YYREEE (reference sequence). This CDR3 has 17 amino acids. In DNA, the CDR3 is TGTGCCAGCAGCTTCGGACAGTTAGCCTCTCTGAATGAAAAACTGTTTTTT. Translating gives CASSFGQLASLNEKLFF.

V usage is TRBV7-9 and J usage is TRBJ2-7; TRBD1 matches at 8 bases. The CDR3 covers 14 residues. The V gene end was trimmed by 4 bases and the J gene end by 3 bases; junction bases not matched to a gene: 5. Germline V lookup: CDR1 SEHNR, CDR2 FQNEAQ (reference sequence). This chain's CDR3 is CASSSTGVGYEQYF. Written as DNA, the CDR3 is TGTGCCAGCAGCTCGACAGGGGTGGGCTACGAGCAGTACTTC.

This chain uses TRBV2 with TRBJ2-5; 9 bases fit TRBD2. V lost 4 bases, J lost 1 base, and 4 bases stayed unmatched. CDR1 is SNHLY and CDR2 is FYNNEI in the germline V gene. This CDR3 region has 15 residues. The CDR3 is CASSGGSGGQETQYF. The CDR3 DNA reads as TGTGCCAGCAGTGGGGGTAGCGGGGGCCAAGAGACCCAGTACTTC.

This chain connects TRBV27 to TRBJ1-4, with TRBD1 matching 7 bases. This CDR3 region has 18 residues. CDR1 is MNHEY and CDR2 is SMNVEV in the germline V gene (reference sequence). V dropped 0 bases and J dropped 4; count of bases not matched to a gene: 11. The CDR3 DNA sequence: TGTGCCAGCAGTTTATCAGGGGGCCTCCGCGGCTTTAATGAAAAACTGTTTTTT. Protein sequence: CASSLSGGLRGFNEKLFF.

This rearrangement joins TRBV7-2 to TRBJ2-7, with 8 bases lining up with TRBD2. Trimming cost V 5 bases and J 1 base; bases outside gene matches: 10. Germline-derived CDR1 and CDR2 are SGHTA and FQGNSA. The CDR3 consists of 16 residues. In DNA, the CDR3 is TGTGCCAGCAGCCTAGAACGACTAGCGTTATCCTACGAGCAGTACTTC. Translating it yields CASSLERLALSYEQYF.

As DNA, the CDR3 is TGCGCCAGCAGCTTGTCTCCGTACGAGCAGTACTTC. Its protein is CASSLSPYEQYF. The chain has TRBV5-1 and TRBJ2-7; no definite D call. Germline values: CDR1 SGHRS, CDR2 YFSETQ. The CDR3 covers 12 residues. Trimming took 1 base from V and 4 from J, leaving 6 bases between them.

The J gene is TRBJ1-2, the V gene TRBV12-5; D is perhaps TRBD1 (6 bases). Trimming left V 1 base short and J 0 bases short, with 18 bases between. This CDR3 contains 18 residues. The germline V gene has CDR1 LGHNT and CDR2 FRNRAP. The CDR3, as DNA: TGTGCTAGTGGTTTGGATACCTACGGGACATCTTCTAACTATGGCTACACCTTC. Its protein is CASGLDTYGTSSNYGYTF.